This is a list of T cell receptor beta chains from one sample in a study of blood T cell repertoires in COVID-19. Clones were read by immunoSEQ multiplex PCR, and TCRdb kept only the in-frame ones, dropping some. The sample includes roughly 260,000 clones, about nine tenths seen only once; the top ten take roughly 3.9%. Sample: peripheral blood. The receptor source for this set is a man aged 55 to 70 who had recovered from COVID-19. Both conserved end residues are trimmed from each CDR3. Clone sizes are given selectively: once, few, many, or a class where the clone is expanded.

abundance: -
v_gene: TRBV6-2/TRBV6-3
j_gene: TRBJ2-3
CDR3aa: ASSYSSGGGLDTQY

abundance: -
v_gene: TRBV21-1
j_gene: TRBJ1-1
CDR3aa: ASSKSRQGLNTEAF

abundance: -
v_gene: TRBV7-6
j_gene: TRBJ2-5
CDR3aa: ASSLDGTSRNQETQY

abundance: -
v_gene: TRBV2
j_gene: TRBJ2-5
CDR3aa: ASISRLDQETQY

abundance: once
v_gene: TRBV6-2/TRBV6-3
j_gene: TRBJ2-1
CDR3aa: ASSYLGQKKNEQF

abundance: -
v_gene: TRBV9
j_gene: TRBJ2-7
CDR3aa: ASSTSSYEQY

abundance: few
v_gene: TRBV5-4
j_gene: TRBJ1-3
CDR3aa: ASSWGEGNSGNTIY

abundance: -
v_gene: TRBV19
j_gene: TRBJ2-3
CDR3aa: ASSIDPGADTQY

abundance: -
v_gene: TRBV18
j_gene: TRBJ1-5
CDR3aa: ASSVQGNNQPQH

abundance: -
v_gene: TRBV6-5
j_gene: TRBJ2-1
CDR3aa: ASSYRGGAYNEQF

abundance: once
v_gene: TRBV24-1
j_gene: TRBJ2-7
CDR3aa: ANEYVGSEGAFYEQY

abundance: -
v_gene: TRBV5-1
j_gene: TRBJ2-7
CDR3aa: ASSLRGRAHEQY

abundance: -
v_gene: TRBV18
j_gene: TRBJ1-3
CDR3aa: ASSLDRANTIY

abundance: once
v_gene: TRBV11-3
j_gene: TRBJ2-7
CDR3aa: ASSSRQEPYEQY

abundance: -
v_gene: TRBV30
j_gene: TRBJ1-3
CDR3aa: ALRTGAGNTIY

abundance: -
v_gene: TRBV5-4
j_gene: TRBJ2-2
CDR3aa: ASSAGRGAGTGELF

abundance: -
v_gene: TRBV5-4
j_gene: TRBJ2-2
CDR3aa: ASSPRTGRTGELF

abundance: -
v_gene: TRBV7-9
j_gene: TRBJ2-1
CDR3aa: ASSPFTGNEQF

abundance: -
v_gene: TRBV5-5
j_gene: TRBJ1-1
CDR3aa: ASTLEGGARGSEAF

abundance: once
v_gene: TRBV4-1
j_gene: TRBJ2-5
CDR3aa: ASSQDLGTSGGAEETQY

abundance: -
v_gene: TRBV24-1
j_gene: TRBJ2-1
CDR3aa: ATSDPGLAGGSSYNEQF

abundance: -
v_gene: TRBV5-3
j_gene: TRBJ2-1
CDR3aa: ARSCRSGTSVHEQF

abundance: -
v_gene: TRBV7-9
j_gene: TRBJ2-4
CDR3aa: ASRRDTKNIQY

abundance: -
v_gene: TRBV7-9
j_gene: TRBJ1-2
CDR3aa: ASSLAGTMSYGYT

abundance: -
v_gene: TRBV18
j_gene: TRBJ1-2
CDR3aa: ASSQQGSSNYGYT

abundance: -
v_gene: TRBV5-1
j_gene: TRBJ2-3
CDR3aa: ASSGLLAGDTDTQY

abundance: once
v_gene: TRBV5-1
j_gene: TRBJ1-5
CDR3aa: ASSLEGVGQPQH

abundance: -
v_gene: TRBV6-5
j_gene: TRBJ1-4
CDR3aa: ASSYGPGGYEKLF

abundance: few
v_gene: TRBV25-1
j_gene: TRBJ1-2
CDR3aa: ASSAPGSYGYT

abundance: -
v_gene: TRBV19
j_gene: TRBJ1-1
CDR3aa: ASSPRGEGHTEAF

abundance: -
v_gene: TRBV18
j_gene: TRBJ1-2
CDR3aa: ASSPREGGNYGYT

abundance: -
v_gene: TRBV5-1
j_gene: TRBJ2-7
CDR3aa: ASSSRTSGGAQQY

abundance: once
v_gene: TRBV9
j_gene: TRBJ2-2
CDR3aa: ASSVAEGLARELF

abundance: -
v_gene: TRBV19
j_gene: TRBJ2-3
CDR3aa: ASSIQPGLASTDTQY

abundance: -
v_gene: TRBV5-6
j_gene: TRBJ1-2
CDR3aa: ASSLAIGANYGYT

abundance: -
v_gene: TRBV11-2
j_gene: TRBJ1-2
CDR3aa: ASSRDSVYGYT

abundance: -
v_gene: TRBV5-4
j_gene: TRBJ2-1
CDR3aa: ASSSLTSGEQF

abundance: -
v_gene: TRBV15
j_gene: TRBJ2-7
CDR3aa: ATGPLGDYYEQY

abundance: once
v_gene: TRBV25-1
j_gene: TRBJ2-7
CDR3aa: ASSPDRSYEQY

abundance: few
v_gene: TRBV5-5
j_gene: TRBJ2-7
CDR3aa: ASSVDRFYSYEQY

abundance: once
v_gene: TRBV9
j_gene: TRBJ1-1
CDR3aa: ASSVGTAINTEAF

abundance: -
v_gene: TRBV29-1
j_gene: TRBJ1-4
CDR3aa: SAINEKLF

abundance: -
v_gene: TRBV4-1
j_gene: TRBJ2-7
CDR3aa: ASAKTIPGLYEQY

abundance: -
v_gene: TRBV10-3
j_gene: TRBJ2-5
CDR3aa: AISESGREQETQY

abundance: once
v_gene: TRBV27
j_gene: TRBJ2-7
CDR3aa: ASSTGGFYEQY

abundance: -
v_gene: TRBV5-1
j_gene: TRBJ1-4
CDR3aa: ASRAQINEKLF

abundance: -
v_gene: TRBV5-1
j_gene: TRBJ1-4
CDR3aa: ASSLEGANYEKLF

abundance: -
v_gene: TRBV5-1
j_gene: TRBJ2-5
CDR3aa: ASSLWRTETQY

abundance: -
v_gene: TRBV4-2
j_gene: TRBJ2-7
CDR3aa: ASSQERVGGYEQY

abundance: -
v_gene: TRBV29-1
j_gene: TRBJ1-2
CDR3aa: SVEEQIYGYT

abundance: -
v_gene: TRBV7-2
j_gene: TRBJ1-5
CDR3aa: ASSPGDGSNQPQH

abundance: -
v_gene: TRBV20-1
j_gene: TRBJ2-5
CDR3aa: SASFRGGAARGTQY

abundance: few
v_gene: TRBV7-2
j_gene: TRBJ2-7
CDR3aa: ASSLTRQGSLG

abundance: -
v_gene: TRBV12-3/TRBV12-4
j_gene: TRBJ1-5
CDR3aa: ASWAGSNQPQH